This TCR beta chain was identified in a study of spatial heterogeneity in lung cancer. Study as a whole: At a median of around two years after resection, follow-up PBMC samples were sequenced when available.

The time point: blood at routine non-recurrence follow-up after resection. Each TCR cDNA molecule bore a unique molecular identifier. Each CDR3 protein is one row after TCRdb ran MiXCR on the 5' RACE reads. Of roughly 4,400 distinct CDR3 sequences detected, roughly 24% appear once; the ten largest clones hold around 5.4%. The germline V and J ends were trimmed by 2 bases and 7 bases, with 9 bases remaining between them. CDR1 and CDR2 (germline): SGHTA, FQGNSA. The CDR3 is 12 amino acids. This clonotype counts as medium-sized (0.01 to 0.1%). J is TRBJ2-7 and V is TRBV7-2; D not certain. The starting material was PBMCs, obtained at follow-up. The receptor was derived from a male donor with early-stage non-small cell lung cancer. The CDR3 DNA follows: TGTGCCAGCAGCTTAAGTGTTCGAGAGCAGTACTTC. Its translation is CASSLSVREQYF.